The text below deals with one T cell receptor (beta chain). The target antigen is unknown. Germline and junction disagree at one end, which may indicate a read error. cDNA specific to TCR beta was made from about 0.45 ug of total RNA, with a constant-region primer employed for priming. Each TCR beta library was derived from three nested multiplex PCR rounds that employed slightly modified ARM-PCR. Each of the first two PCR rounds ran approximately 11 cycles with TRBV1-TRBV30 forward and C-beta reverse primers. TCRdb re-called the multiplex PCR reads through MiXCR, storing one row per CDR3 protein. Here the sample spans 65,000 to 80,000 distinct CDR3 sequences, almost 70% being singletons. Co-extraction of both nucleic acids (RNA and DNA) used roughly 20-34 mg of unsorted bulk tissue. This record comes from a study of tumor-infiltrating lymphocytes in primary liver carcinoma. For the study at large: The patient population consisted of men and women between 30 and 69 years of age. Each of the samples returned roughly 3.5 to 7.5 million productive TCRbeta reads (a yield similar across tissue types). Findings and limits, study-wide: Tumor-blood pairs (like tumor-adjacent pairs) overlapped less than tumor region pairs did.

The CDR3 is 14 amino acids. CDR1 and CDR2 from the germline V gene are MNHNS and SASEGT. The TCR sequence derives from a man aged 35 to 55 with primary liver carcinoma and hepatitis B virus infection. The chain couples TRBV6-1 to TRBJ2-3, with a possible D match to TRBD2 (5 bases). Sequencing was done on a sample of liver tumor tissue from sampling region 4. Subset described: tumor region T4, right-lateral pole. The DNA of the CDR3 is TGTGACAGCGGTGCGGCAGGAGCAACAGATACGCACTATTTT. It translates to CDSGAAGATDTHYF.